The entry below gives a single T cell receptor beta chain sequence along with its context. What it binds is unknown. The data stem from a study of CXCR3-negative and CXCR3-positive naive CD8 T cells. Preparation of TRB cDNA libraries relied on 5' RACE carrying UMI labels. TCRdb reprocessed the 5' RACE reads, keeping one entry per CDR3 protein, no DNA. This specimen shows 90,000 to 100,000 distinct CDR3 sequences; the ten leading clones hold around 1%. Points from the study as a whole: CXCR3-expressing naive cells carried TRB CDR3s more hydrophobic than those of CXCR3-negative naive cells. TRB CDR3 properties were used to infer TCR strength, and surface CD5 was comparable between naive subsets. For naive cells, CXCR3-negative and CXCR3-positive subsets had similar TRBV-TRBJ usage; for memory cells, usage differed.

The TCR comes from a human donor in good health. Some clones in this sample may be carry-over from other donors' samples. The sample comprised naive CXCR3+ CD8+ T cells from blood. Specified subset: CD45RO-CCR7+CD27+CD95- naive CD8+ T cells expressing CXCR3 (TNR3+).

CDR3 in amino acids: CASSLATGVRGYTF. The rearrangement joins TRBV28 to TRBJ1-2; lacking DNA, the TRBD1 call made by TCRdb goes unchecked. This CDR3 is 14 amino acids long. Germline V lookup: CDR1 MDHEN, CDR2 SYDVKM.